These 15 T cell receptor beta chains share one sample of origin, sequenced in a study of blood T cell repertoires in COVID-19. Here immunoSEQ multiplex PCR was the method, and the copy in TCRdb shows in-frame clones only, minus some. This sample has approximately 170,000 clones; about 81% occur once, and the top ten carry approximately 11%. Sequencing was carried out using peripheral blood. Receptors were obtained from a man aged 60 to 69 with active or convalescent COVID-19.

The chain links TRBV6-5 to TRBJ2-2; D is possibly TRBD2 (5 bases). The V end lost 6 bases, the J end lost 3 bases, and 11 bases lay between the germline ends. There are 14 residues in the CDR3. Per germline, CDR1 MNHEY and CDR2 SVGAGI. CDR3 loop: CASSVEGYTGELFF. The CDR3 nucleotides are TGTGCCAGCAGCGTCGAGGGTTACACCGGGGAGCTGTTTTTT.

CDR3 nucleotide sequence: TGTGCCAGCAGCGCCGCCGCGAATCGGGGTAACACCGGGGAGCTGTTTTTT. Translating gives CASSAAANRGNTGELFF. V and J are TRBV9 and TRBJ2-2; possible D gene TRBD2, 5 bases. Germline-derived CDR1 and CDR2 are SGDLS and YYNGEE. The CDR3 contains 17 residues. Trimming stripped 3 bases from V and 2 bases from J, with 17 bases between.

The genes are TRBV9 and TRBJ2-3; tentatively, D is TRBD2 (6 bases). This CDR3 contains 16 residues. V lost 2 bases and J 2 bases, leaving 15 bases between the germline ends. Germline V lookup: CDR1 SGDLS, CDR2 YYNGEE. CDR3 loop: CASSVTGGDFTDTQYF. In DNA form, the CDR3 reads TGTGCCAGCAGCGTGACCGGAGGGGATTTCACAGATACGCAGTATTTT.

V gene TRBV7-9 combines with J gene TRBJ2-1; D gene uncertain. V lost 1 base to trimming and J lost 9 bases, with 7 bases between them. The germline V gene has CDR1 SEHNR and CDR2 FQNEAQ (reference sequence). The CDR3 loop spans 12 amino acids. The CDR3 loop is CASSLVSVEQFF. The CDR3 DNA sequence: TGTGCCAGCAGCTTAGTATCCGTTGAGCAGTTCTTC.

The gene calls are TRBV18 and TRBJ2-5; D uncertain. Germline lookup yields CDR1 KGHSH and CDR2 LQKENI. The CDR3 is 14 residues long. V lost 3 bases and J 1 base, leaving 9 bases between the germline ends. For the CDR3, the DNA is TGTGCCAGCTCACCTTCACACCTCCAAGAGACCCAGTACTTC. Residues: CASSPSHLQETQYF.

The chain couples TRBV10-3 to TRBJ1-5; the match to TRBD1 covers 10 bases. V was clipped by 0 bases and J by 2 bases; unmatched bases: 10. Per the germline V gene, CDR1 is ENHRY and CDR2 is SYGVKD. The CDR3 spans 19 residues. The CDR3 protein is CAISESGVGTGVGNQPQHF. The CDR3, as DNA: TGTGCCATCAGTGAGTCTGGAGTCGGGACAGGGGTTGGCAATCAGCCCCAGCATTTT.

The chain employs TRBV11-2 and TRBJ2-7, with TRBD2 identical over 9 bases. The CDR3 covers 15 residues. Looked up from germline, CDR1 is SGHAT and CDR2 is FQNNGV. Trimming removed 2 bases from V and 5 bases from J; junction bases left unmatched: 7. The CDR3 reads CASSLRSGGGDEQYF. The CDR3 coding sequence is TGTGCCAGCAGCTTACGGTCGGGCGGGGGGGACGAGCAGTACTTC.

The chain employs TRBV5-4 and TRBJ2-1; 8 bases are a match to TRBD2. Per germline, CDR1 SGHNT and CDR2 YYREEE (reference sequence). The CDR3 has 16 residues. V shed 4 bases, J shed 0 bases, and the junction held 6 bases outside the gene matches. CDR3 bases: TGTGCCAGCAGCCCGACTAGCGCAAGCTCCTACAATGAGCAGTTCTTC. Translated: CASSPTSASSYNEQFF.

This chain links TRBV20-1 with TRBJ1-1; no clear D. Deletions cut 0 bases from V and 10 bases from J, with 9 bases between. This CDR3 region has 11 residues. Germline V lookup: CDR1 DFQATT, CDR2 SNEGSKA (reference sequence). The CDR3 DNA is TGCAGTGCTAGAGATCGGGTCCGAGCTTTCTTT. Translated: CSARDRVRAFF.

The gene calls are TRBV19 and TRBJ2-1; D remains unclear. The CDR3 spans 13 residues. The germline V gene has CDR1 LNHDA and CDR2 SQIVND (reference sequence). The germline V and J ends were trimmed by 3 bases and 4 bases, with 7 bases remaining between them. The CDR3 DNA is TGTGCCAGTAGTATGGGCCTTTACAATGAGCAGTTCTTC. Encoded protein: CASSMGLYNEQFF.

As DNA, the CDR3 is TGTGCCAGCAATGGAGGATCCGACGAGCAGTACTTC. Translating it yields CASNGGSDEQYF. This chain links TRBV2 with TRBJ2-7; a possible D gene is TRBD2 (5 bases). This CDR3 has 12 amino acids. Germline values: CDR1 SNHLY, CDR2 FYNNEI. The germline V and J ends were trimmed by 7 bases and 5 bases, with 12 bases remaining between them. The variable domain in full, completed from reference TRBV2 and TRBJ2-7, reads EPEVTQTPSHQVTQMGQEVILRCVPISNHLYFYWYRQILGQKVEFLVSFYNNEISEKSEIFDDQFSVERPDGSNFTLKIRSTKLEDSAMYFCASNGGSDEQYFGPGTRLTVT.

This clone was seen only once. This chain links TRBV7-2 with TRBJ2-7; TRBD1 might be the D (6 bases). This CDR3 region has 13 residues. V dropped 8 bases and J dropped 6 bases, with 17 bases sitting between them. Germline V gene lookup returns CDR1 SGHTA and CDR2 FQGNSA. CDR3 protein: CASGEQGPREQYF. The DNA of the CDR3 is TGTGCCAGCGGGGAACAGGGTCCTCGCGAGCAGTACTTC.

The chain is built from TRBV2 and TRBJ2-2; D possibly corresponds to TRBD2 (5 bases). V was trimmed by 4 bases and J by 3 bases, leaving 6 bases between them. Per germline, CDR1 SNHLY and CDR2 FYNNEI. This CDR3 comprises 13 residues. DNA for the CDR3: TGTGCCAGCAGTGCGGGGTACACCGGGGAGCTGTTTTTT. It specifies CASSAGYTGELFF.

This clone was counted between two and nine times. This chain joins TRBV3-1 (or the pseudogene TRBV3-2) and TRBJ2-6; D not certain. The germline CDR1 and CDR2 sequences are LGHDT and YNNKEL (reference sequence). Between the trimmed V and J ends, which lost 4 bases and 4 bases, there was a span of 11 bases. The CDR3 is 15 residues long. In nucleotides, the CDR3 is TGTGCCAGCAGCCCGCGGTCCGGCGGGGCCAACGTCCTGACTTTC. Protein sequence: CASSPRSGGANVLTF.

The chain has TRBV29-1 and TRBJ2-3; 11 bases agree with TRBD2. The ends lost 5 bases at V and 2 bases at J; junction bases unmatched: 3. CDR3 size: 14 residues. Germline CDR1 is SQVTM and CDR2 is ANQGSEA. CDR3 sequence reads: CSVRLAGTTDTQYF. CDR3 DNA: TGCAGCGTTAGACTAGCGGGGACCACAGATACGCAGTATTTT.